One and the same sample provided the 19 T cell receptor beta chains below, sequenced in a study of cytomegalovirus exposure and HLA in healthy donors. Using immunoSEQ multiplex PCR, the repertoire was profiled, and TCRdb retains in-frame clones only, with some absent. The table has 110,000 to 150,000 clones, 80% to 90% seen once. The sequenced sample was PBMCs. These receptors were obtained from a woman in her twenties or thirties in good health and CMV-seropositive.

The chain links TRBV7-2 to TRBJ1-1; D call uncertain. The CDR3 runs to 14 residues. CDR1 SGHTA and CDR2 FQGNSA come from the germline V gene. The ends were cut back, 2 bases at V and 5 bases at J, with 12 bases in the middle. This CDR3 is CASSLYGTGTEAFF. CDR3 in DNA: TGTGCCAGCAGCTTATACGGTACGGGAACTGAAGCTTTCTTT.

The CDR3, as DNA: TGTGCCAGCAAAGGCTTTTCAGCGAGCTCCTACGAGCAGTACTTC. It codes for CASKGFSASSYEQYF. The chain recombines TRBV2 with TRBJ2-7; D ambiguous. V lost 7 bases and J lost 0, with 16 bases in between. The CDR3 has 15 residues. Per germline, CDR1 SNHLY and CDR2 FYNNEI.

The V gene is TRBV13, the J gene TRBJ1-6; 7 positions agree with TRBD1. CDR3 length equals 17 residues. Germline lookup yields CDR1 PRHDT and CDR2 FYEKMQ (reference sequence). V lost 0 bases and J lost 9; bases outside the gene matches: 11. CDR3 DNA sequence: TGTGCCAGCAGCTTAGGACAGGGGATGGTATTCGCTTCACCCCTCCACTTT. Its protein product is CASSLGQGMVFASPLHF.

This chain uses TRBV28 with TRBJ2-7, with a possible D match to TRBD2 (5 bases). Germline lookup yields CDR1 MDHEN and CDR2 SYDVKM. This CDR3 region has 17 residues. V gave up 4 bases and J gave up 0 bases, with 19 bases separating them. In DNA, the CDR3 is TGTGCCAGCAGTTCCCCCCGGGAAGGCCTCAGCTCCTACGAGCAGTACTTC. Amino acids: CASSSPREGLSSYEQYF.

V and J are TRBV18 and TRBJ2-2, with D unresolved. This CDR3 contains 17 residues. Between the trimmed V and J ends, which lost 9 bases and 0 bases, there was a span of 20 bases. Germline V gives CDR1 KGHSH, CDR2 LQKENI. The CDR3 loop reads CASSNPTRISNTGELFF. CDR3 DNA: TGTGCCAGTTCTAACCCGACCAGGATTTCGAACACCGGGGAGCTGTTTTTT.

This chain joins TRBV2 and TRBJ1-4; D remains ambiguous. V was pared by 3 bases and J by 12 bases, with 11 bases between. The CDR3 totals 12 residues. Germline loops: CDR1 SNHLY, CDR2 FYNNEI. The CDR3 sequence is CASSDGNRELFF. The CDR3 DNA sequence: TGTGCCAGCAGTGATGGAAACCGGGAACTGTTTTTT.

The chain employs TRBV5-1 and TRBJ2-3; D is possibly TRBD2 (6 bases). The CDR3 is 16 amino acids. Per the germline V gene, CDR1 is SGHRS and CDR2 is YFSETQ. V was cut by 0 bases and J by 2 bases, with 13 bases left in between. CDR3 residues: CASSLDLALLTDTQYF. CDR3 coding DNA: TGCGCCAGCAGCTTGGACCTAGCGCTCCTCACAGATACGCAGTATTTT.

The chain joins TRBV7-9 to TRBJ2-6, with 7 bases that match TRBD2. In germline, CDR1 is SEHNR, CDR2 FQNEAQ (reference sequence). V was clipped by 6 bases and J by 4 bases; unmatched bases: 15. The CDR3 spans 18 residues. Here the CDR3 DNA reads TGTGCCAGCAGTGGGAGGGTCTTAGGTACGGAGGGGGCCAACGTCCTGACTTTC. Protein product: CASSGRVLGTEGANVLTF.

The chain combines TRBV27 with TRBJ2-7; 7 bases map to TRBD2. This CDR3 is built from 14 residues. In germline, CDR1 is MNHEY, CDR2 SMNVEV (reference sequence). V lost 2 bases and J lost 4; bases outside the gene matches: 5. The DNA of the CDR3 is TGTGCCAGCAGTTTAGGGGGGGAGGGATACGAGCAGTACTTC. Protein sequence: CASSLGGEGYEQYF.

The chain has TRBV5-1 and TRBJ2-7; possibly TRBD1 for D (5 bases). The ends were cut back, 1 base at V and 5 bases at J, with 10 bases in the middle. This CDR3 is 13 amino acids long. CDR1 and CDR2 from the germline V gene are SGHRS and YFSETQ. CDR3 nucleotide sequence: TGCGCCAGCAGCTTGAGGGGTACCGACGAGCAGTACTTC. Translation gives CASSLRGTDEQYF.

This clone was seen a few times. The chain employs TRBV6-5 and TRBJ1-6; possible D gene TRBD1, 6 bases. Trimming took 6 bases from V and 6 from J, leaving 6 bases between them. The germline V gene has CDR1 MNHEY and CDR2 SVGAGI. The CDR3 spans 12 residues. The CDR3 DNA reads TGTGCCAGCAGGGACAGTAATTCACCCCTCCACTTT. Translation: CASRDSNSPLHF.

The chain combines TRBV9 with TRBJ2-7, with 7 bases aligning to TRBD1. V shed 3 bases and J 3 bases; nucleotides not matched to a gene: 12. Germline V CDR1 and CDR2: SGDLS, YYNGEE. This CDR3 is built from 16 residues. The DNA for the CDR3 is TGTGCCAGCAGCGCCGGGACAGACCCTTCGGGCTACGAGCAGTACTTC. Protein product: CASSAGTDPSGYEQYF.

The chain couples TRBV27 to TRBJ2-3; tentative D call: TRBD2 (6 bases). Germline V gene lookup returns CDR1 MNHEY and CDR2 SMNVEV (reference sequence). The V end was cut by 6 bases, the J end by 0 bases, with 19 bases between. The CDR3 consists of 17 residues. CDR3 in DNA: TGTGCCAGCAGCTTTAATAGCGGAACGAGAAGCACAGATACGCAGTATTTT. Protein sequence: CASSFNSGTRSTDTQYF.

V is TRBV7-2 and J is TRBJ1-2; TRBD1 agrees at 7 bases. V was clipped by 4 bases and J by 7 bases; unmatched bases: 12. Germline CDR1 SGHTA, CDR2 FQGNSA. The CDR3 loop spans 15 amino acids. CDR3 coding DNA: TGTGCCAGCAGCTCCTTCGGGACAGTTGGCCGTGGCTACACCTTC. It yields the protein CASSSFGTVGRGYTF.

The CDR3, as DNA: TGTGCCAGCAGCTTAGTGCGTGGCGGAGCCTACAATGAGCAGTTCTTC. As protein: CASSLVRGGAYNEQFF. V and J are TRBV7-8 and TRBJ2-1; D is unclear. V lost 1 base and J 2 bases, leaving 12 bases between the germline ends. This CDR3 is built from 16 residues. Germline CDR1 reads SGHVS; CDR2 reads FQNEAQ.

This sequence joins TRBV9 and TRBJ1-1; 9 bases map to TRBD1. Germline V gene data show CDR1 as SGDLS and CDR2 as YYNGEE. With 3 bases clipped from V and 1 base from J, the junction kept 4 bases outside the gene matches. The CDR3 length is 15 residues. The CDR3 bases are TGTGCCAGCAGCGCGGGACAGGGAGCGAACACTGAAGCTTTCTTT. Translating gives CASSAGQGANTEAFF.

J is TRBJ2-5 and V is TRBV6-1; 7 bases are shared with TRBD2. From germline, CDR1 is MNHNS and CDR2 SASEGT. V shed 7 bases, J shed 5 bases, and the junction held 10 bases outside the gene matches. The CDR3 loop spans 14 amino acids. CDR3 DNA sequence: TGTGCCAGCAACCACTGGTCTAGCGGCGAGACCCAGTACTTC. This sequence encodes CASNHWSSGETQYF.

The chain employs TRBV28 and TRBJ1-3; D uncertain. CDR1 is MDHEN and CDR2 is SYDVKM in the germline V gene. This CDR3 has 15 amino acids. Trimming cost V 6 bases and J 7 bases, with 19 bases left between them. DNA for the CDR3: TGTGCCAGCAGGGACCCGGGGTATCAAAGGAACACCATATATTTT. Its protein is CASRDPGYQRNTIYF.

The rearrangement uses TRBV27 and TRBJ2-1, with D perhaps TRBD2 (6 bases). Germline values: CDR1 MNHEY, CDR2 SMNVEV (reference sequence). This CDR3 has 14 amino acids. With 5 bases removed from V and 8 bases from J, the gap between germline ends came to 16 bases. In nucleotides, the CDR3 is TGTGCCAGCAGTCCCGCGGGGTGGAGGGATGAGCAGTTCTTC. Translation gives CASSPAGWRDEQFF.